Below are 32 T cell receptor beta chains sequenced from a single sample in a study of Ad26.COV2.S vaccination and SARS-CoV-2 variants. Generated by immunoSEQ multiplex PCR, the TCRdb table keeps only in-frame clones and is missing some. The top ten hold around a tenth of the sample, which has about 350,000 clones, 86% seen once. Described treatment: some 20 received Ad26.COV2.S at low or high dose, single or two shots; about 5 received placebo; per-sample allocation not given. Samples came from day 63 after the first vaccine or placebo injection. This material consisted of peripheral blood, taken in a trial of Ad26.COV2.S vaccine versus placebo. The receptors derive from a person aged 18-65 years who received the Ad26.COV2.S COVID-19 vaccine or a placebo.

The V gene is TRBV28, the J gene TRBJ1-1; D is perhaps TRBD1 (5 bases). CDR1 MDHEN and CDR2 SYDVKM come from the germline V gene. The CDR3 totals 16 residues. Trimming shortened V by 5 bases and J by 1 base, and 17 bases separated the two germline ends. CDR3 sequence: CASSHRTGTPNTEAFF. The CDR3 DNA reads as TGTGCCAGCAGTCACCGAACCGGGACTCCGAACACTGAAGCTTTCTTT. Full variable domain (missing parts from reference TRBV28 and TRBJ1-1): DVKVTQSSRYLVKRTGEKVFLECVQDMDHENMFWYRQDPGLGLRLIYFSYDVKMKEKGDIPEGYSVSREKKERFSLILESASTNQTSMYLCASSHRTGTPNTEAFFGQGTRLTVV.

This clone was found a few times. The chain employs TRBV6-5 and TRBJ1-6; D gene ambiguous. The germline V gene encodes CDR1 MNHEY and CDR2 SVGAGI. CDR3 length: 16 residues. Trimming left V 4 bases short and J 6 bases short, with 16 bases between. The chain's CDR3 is CASSLQNSPSNSPLHF. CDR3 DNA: TGTGCCAGCAGTTTACAGAACAGTCCGAGTAATTCACCCCTCCACTTT.

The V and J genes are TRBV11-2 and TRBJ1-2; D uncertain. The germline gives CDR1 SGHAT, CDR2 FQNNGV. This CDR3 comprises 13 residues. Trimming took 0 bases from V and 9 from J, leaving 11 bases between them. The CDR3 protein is CASSLEPSGSYTF. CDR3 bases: TGTGCCAGCAGCTTAGAGCCCTCGGGGAGCTACACCTTC.

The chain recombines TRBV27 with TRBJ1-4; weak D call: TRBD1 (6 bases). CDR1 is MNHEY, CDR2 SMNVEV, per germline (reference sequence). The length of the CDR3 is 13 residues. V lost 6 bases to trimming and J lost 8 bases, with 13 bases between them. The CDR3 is CASRQGHSEKLFF. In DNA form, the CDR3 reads TGTGCCAGCAGACAGGGACATTCGGAAAAACTGTTTTTT.

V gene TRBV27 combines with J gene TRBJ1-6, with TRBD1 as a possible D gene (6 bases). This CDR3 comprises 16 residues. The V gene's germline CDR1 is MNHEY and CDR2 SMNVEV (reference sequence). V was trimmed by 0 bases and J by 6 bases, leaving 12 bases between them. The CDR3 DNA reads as TGTGCCAGCAGTTTATCAGCAGGGGCTGTTAATTCACCCCTCCACTTT. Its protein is CASSLSAGAVNSPLHF.

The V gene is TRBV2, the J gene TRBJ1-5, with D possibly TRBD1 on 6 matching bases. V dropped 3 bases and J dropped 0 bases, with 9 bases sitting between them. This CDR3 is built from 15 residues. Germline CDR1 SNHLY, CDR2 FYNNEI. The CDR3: CASSDGQFSNQPQHF. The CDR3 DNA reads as TGTGCCAGCAGTGATGGACAGTTTAGCAATCAGCCCCAGCATTTT.

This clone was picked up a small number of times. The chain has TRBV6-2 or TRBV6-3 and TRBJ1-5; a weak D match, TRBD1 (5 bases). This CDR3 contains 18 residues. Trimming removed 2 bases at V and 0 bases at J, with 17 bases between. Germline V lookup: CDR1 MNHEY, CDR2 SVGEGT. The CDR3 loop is CASSYPLAGVYSNQPQHF. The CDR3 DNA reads TGTGCCAGCAGTTACCCCCTCGCGGGGGTGTATAGCAATCAGCCCCAGCATTTT.

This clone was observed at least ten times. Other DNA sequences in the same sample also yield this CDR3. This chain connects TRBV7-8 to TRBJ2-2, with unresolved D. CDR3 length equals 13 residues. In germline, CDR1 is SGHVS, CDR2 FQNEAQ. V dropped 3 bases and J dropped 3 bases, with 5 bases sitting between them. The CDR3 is CASSLVDTGELFF. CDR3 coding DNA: TGTGCCAGCAGCTTGGTGGACACCGGGGAGCTGTTTTTT.

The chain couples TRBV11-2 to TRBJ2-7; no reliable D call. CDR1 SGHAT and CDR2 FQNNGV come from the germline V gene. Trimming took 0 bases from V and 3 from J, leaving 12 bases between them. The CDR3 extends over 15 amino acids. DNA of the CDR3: TGTGCCAGCAGCTTAGATTTCGGCACCAACTACGAGCAGTACTTC. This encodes CASSLDFGTNYEQYF. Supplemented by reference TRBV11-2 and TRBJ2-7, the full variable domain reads EAGVAQSPRYKIIEKRQSVAFWCNPISGHATLYWYQQILGQGPKLLIQFQNNGVVDDSQLPKDRFSAERLKGVDSTLKIQPAKLEDSAVYLCASSLDFGTNYEQYFGPGTRLTVT.

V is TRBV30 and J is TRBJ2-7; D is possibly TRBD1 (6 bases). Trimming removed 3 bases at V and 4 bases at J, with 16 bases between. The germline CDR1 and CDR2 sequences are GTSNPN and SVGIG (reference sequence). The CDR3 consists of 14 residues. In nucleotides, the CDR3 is TGTGCCTGGAGAGAATCAGGGGTAGGGTACGAGCAGTACTTC. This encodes CAWRESGVGYEQYF.

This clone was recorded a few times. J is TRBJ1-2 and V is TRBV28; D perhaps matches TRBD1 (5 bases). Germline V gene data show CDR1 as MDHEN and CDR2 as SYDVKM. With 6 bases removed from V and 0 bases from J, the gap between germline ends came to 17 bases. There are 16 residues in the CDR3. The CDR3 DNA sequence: TGTGCCAGCAGACGAGGGGAAATATTAGCTAACTATGGCTACACCTTC. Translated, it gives CASRRGEILANYGYTF.

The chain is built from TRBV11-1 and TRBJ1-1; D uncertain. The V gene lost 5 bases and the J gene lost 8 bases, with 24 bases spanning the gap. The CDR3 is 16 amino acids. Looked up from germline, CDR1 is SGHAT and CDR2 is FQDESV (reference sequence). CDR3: CASSIRARSGIQEAFF. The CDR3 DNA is TGTGCCAGCAGCATCCGGGCCCGGTCGGGGATTCAAGAAGCTTTCTTT.

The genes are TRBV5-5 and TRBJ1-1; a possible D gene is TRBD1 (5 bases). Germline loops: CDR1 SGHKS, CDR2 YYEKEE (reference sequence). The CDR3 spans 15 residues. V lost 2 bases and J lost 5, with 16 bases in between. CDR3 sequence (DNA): TGTGCCAGCAGCTTTCACGGGGCGGTGGAAACTGAAGCTTTCTTT. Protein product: CASSFHGAVETEAFF.

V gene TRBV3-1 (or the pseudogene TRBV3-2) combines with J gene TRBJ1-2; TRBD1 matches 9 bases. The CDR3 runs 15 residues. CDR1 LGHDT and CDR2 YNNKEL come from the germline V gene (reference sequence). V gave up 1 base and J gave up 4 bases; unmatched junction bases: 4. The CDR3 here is CASSQGTGVGYGYTF. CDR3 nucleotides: TGTGCCAGCAGCCAAGGGACAGGGGTTGGCTATGGCTACACCTTC.

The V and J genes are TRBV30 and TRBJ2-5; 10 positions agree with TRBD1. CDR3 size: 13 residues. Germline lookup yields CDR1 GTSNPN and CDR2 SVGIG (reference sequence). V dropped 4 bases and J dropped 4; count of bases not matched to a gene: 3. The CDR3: CAWKDRGSETQYF. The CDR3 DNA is TGTGCCTGGAAGGACAGGGGGTCAGAGACCCAGTACTTC. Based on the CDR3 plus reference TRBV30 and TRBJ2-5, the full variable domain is SQTIHQWPATLVQPVGSPLSLECTVEGTSNPNLYWYRQAAGRGLQLLFYSVGIGQISSEVPQNLSASRPQDRQFILSSKKLLLSDSGFYLCAWKDRGSETQYFGPGTRLLVL.

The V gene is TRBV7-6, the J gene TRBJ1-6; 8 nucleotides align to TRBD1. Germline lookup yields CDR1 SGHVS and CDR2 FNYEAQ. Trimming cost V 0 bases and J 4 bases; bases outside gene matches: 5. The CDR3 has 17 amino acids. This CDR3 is CASSLAQGAAYNSPLHF. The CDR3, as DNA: TGTGCCAGCAGCTTAGCGCAGGGGGCCGCGTATAATTCACCCCTCCACTTT.

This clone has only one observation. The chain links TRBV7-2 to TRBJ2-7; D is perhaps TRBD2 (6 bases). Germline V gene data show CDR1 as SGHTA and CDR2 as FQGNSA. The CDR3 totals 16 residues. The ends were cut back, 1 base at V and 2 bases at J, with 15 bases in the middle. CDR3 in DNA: TGTGCCAGCAGCTTAGTCCCGGCGGGGACCACCTACGAGCAGTACTTC. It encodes CASSLVPAGTTYEQYF.

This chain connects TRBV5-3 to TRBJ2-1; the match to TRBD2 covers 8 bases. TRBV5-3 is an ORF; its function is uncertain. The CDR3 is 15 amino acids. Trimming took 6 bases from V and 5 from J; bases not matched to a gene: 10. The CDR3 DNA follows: TGTGCCAGAAACTTAGACGGGAGGGCCGACAATGAGCAGTTCTTC. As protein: CARNLDGRADNEQFF.

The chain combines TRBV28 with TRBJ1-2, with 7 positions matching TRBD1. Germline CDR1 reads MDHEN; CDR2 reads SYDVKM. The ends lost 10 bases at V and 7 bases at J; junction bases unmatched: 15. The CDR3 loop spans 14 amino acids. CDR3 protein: CATVFPDRAAGYTF. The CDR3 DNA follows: TGTGCCACCGTATTCCCCGACAGGGCGGCTGGCTACACCTTC.

The DNA for the CDR3 is TGCGCCAGCAGCCGGGATCGGGAACCTGGGGCCAACGTCCTGACTTTC. It translates to CASSRDREPGANVLTF. J is TRBJ2-6 and V is TRBV5-1; weak D call: TRBD2 (5 bases). The V and J ends lost 4 bases and 2 bases respectively, with 13 bases between them. This CDR3 has 16 amino acids. Germline V gene sequence: CDR1 SGHRS, CDR2 YFSETQ.

The CDR3 sequence is CSVFLLLQGTDTQYF. CDR3 DNA: TGCAGCGTGTTCCTACTCTTACAGGGAACAGATACGCAGTATTTT. The rearrangement uses TRBV29-1 and TRBJ2-3, with a possible D match to TRBD1 (6 bases). Germline-derived CDR1 and CDR2 are SQVTM and ANQGSEA. V was clipped by 6 bases and J by 3 bases, with 19 bases between them. CDR3 length: 15 residues.

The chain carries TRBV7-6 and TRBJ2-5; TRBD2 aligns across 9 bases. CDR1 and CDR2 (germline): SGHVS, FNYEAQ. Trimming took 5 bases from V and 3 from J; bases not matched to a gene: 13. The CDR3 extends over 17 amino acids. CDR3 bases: TGTGCCAGCAGCCTAGTCGTCGGCGGGGGGGCTGAAGAGACCCAGTACTTC. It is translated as CASSLVVGGGAEETQYF.

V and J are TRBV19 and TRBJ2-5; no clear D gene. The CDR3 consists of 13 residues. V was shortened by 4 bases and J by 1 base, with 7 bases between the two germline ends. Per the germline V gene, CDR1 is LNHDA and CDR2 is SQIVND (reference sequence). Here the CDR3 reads CASSKSLQETQYF. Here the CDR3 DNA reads TGTGCCAGTAGTAAGTCCCTCCAAGAGACCCAGTACTTC.

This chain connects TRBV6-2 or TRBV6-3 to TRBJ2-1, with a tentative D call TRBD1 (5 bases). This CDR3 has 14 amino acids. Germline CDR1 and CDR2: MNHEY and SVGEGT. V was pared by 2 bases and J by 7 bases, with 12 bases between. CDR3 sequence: CASSYGASGNEQFF. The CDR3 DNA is TGTGCCAGCAGTTACGGGGCTAGTGGAAATGAGCAGTTCTTC.

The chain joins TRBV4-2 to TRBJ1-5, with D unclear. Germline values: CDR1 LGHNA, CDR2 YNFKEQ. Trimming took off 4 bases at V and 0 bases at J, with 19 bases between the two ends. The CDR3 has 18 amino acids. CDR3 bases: TGTGCCAGCAGCCTACTGTCCCCGACCCCGGATAGCAATCAGCCCCAGCATTTT. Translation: CASSLLSPTPDSNQPQHF.

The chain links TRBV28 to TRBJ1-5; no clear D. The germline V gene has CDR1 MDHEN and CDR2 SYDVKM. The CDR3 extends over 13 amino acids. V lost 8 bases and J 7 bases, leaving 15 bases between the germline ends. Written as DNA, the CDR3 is TGTGCCAGCTTCGACGTGGCGGGGCAGCCCCAGCATTTT. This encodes CASFDVAGQPQHF.

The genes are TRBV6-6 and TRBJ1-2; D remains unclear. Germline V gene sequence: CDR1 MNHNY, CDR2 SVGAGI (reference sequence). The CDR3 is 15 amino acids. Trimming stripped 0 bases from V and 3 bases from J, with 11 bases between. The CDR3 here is CASSYSSQVYYGYTF. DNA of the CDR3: TGTGCCAGCAGTTACTCATCGCAGGTGTACTATGGCTACACCTTC.

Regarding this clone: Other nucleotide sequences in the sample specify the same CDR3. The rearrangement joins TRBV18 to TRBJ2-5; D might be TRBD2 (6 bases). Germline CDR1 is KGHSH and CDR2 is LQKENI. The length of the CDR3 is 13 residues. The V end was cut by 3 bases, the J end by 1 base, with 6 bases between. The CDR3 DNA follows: TGTGCCAGCTCACCGGGAGGCCAAGAGACCCAGTACTTC. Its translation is CASSPGGQETQYF.

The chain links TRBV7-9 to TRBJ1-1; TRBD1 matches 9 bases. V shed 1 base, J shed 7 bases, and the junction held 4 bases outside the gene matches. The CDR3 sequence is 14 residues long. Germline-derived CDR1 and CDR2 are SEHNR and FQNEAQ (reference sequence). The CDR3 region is CASSLGDRALEAFF. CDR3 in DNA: TGTGCCAGCAGCTTAGGGGACAGGGCCCTTGAAGCTTTCTTT.

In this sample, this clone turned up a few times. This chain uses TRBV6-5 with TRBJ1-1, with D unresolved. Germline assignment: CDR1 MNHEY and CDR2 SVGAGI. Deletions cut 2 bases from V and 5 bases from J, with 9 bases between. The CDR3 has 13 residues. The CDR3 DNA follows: TGTGCCAGCAGTTACGAGCGTGTAACTGAAGCTTTCTTT. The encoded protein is CASSYERVTEAFF.

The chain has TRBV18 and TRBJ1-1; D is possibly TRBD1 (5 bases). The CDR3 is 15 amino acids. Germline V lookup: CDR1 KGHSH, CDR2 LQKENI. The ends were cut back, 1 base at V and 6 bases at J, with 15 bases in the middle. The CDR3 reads CASSPQGADWAEAFF. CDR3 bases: TGTGCCAGCTCACCACAAGGGGCTGACTGGGCTGAAGCTTTCTTT.

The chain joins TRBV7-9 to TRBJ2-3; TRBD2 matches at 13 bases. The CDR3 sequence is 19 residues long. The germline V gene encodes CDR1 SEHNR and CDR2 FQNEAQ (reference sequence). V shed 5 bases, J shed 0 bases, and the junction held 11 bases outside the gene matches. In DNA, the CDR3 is TGTGCCAGCAGCCCCACGGCACTAGCGGGGGGGGCGAGCACAGATACGCAGTATTTT. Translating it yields CASSPTALAGGASTDTQYF.